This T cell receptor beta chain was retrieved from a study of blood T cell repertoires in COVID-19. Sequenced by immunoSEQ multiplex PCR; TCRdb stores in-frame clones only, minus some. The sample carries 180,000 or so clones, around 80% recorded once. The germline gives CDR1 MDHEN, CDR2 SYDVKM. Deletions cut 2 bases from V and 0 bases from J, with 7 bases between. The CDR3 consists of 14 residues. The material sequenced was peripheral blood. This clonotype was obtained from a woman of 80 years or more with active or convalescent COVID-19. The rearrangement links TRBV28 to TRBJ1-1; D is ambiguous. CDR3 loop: CASSLLNLNTEAFF. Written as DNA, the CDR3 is TGTGCCAGCAGTTTACTCAACTTGAACACTGAAGCTTTCTTT. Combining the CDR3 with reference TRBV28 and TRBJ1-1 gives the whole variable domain DVKVTQSSRYLVKRTGEKVFLECVQDMDHENMFWYRQDPGLGLRLIYFSYDVKMKEKGDIPEGYSVSREKKERFSLILESASTNQTSMYLCASSLLNLNTEAFFGQGTRLTVV.